The rows below give T cell receptor beta chains drawn from one sample of a study of blood T cells in healthy people across ages. Using its own MiXCR run on the 5' RACE reads, TCRdb lists one record per CDR3 protein. The profile shows about 650,000 distinct CDR3 sequences, about 50% of them singletons. Source material: blood. The origin of the receptors is a woman of 80 years or more in good health. Each CDR3 is given with its conserved first and last residue. The D gene is left open where the match is weak.

D,V,CDR3
.,TRBV3-1,CASSQDGRYNEQFF
.,TRBV20-1,CSANPRPLQLDTQYF
.,TRBV5-1,CASSFALSRTDTQYF
TRBD2,TRBV5-6,CASSLLGAGSYNEQFF
TRBD1,TRBV4-3,CASSQEDRGLYEQYF
.,TRBV4-2,CASSQDGTTGETQYF
.,TRBV5-1,CASSSWTPILARSYEQYF
TRBD1,TRBV20-1,CSAYSDRLAGYTF
.,TRBV28,CASGTWKSSSTDTQYF
.,TRBV7-3,CASSWGGAGDSPQPQHF
.,TRBV3-1,CASSQDHAGRSQFF
.,TRBV27,CASSLGLGRLETQYF
.,TRBV12-3/TRBV12-4,CAGSFRGADTEAFF
.,TRBV11-1,CASSLPRWGVTEAFF
.,TRBV28,CASTNFYEQYF
TRBD1,TRBV18,CASSPGTVNSYEQYF